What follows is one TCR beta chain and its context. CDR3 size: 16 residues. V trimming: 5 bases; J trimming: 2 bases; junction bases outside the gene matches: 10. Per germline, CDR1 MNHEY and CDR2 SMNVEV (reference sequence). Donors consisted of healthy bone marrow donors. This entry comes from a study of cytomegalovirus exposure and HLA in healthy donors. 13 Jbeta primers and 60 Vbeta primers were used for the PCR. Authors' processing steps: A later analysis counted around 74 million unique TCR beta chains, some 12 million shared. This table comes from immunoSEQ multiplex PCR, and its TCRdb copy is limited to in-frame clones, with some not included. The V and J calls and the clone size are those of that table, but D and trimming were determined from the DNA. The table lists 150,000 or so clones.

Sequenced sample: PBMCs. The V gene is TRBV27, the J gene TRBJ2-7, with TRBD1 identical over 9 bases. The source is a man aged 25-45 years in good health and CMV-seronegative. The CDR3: CASSTPRQGETYEQYF. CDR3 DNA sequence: TGTGCCAGCAGTACCCCCCGACAGGGGGAGACCTACGAGCAGTACTTC.